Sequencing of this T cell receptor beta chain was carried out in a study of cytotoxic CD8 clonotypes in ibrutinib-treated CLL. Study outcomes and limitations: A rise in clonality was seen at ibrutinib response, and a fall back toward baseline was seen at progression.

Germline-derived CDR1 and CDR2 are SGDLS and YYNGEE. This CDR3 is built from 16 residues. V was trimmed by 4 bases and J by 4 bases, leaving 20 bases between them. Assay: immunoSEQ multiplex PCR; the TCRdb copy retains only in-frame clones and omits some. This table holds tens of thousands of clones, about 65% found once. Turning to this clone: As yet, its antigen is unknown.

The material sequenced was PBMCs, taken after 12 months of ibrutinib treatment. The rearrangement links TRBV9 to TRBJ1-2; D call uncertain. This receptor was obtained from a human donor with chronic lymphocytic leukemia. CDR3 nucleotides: TGTGCCAGCAGCCCAGGAGGGAGGGAATTGGGCTATGGCTACACCTTC. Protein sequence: CASSPGGRELGYGYTF.